The present T cell receptor (beta chain) was sequenced within a study of T-cell reconstitution after alpha-beta-depleted transplantation in children. Preparation of the TCRbeta library was carried out with unique molecular identifiers. Using its own MiXCR run on the PCR reads, TCRdb lists one record per CDR3 protein. The sample has about 500,000 distinct CDR3 sequences, 30% to 35% seen once. Specimen: PBMCs from the stem cell graft donor, collected from the stem cell graft. The TCR was taken from a human donor who donated a stem cell graft to a child with aplastic anemia.

In DNA form, the CDR3 reads TGTGCCAGCAGTGCGACAGGGGTTCGAAACACCGGGGAGCTGTTTTTT. This translates into CASSATGVRNTGELFF. The V gene is TRBV6-1, the J gene TRBJ2-2, with TRBD1 matching 8 bases. With 4 bases clipped from V and 2 bases from J, the junction kept 6 bases outside the gene matches. The CDR3 totals 16 residues. The germline gives CDR1 MNHNS, CDR2 SASEGT.